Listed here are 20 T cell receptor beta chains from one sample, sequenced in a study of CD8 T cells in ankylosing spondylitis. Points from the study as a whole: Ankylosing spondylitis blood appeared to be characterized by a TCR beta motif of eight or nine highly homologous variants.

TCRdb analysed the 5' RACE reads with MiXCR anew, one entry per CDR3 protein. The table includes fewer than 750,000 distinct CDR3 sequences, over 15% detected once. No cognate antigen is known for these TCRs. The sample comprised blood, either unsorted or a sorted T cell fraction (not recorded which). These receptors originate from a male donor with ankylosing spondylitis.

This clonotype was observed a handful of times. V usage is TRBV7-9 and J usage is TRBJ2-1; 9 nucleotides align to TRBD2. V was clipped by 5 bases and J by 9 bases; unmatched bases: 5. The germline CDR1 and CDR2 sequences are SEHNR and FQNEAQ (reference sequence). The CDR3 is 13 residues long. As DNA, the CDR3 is TGTGCCAGCAGCATCCCTAGCGGGACTGAGCAGTTCTTC. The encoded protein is CASSIPSGTEQFF. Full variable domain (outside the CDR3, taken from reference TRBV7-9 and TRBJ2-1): DTGVSQNPRHKITKRGQNVTFRCDPISEHNRLYWYRQTLGQGPEFLTYFQNEAQLEKSRLLSDRFSAERPKGSFSTLEIQRTEQGDSAMYLCASSIPSGTEQFFGPGTRLTVL.

The CDR3 DNA reads TGCGCCAGCAGCCGGGTCGTGGGAGGGGGCAATGAGCAGTTCTTC. Translated, it gives CASSRVVGGGNEQFF. The J gene is TRBJ2-1, the V gene TRBV5-1, with a weak D call TRBD2 (7 bases). V dropped 4 bases and J dropped 6 bases, with 17 bases sitting between them. This CDR3 contains 15 residues. Germline CDR1 reads SGHRS; CDR2 reads YFSETQ.

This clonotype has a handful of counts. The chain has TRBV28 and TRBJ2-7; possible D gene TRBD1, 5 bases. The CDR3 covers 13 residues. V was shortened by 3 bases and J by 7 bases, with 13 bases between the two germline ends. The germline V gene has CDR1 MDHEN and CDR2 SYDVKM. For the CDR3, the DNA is TGTGCCAGCAGTTTGAGGAAGGGGCTAGAGCAGTACTTC. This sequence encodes CASSLRKGLEQYF.

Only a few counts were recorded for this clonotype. The CDR3 sequence: CASSLYSGNTIYF. The CDR3 DNA reads TGTGCCAGCAGTCTCTACTCTGGAAACACCATATATTTT. The chain recombines TRBV7-9 with TRBJ1-3; D is unclear. The CDR3 spans 13 residues. Germline loops: CDR1 SEHNR, CDR2 FQNEAQ (reference sequence). V lost 6 bases, J lost 0 bases, and 6 bases lay in between.

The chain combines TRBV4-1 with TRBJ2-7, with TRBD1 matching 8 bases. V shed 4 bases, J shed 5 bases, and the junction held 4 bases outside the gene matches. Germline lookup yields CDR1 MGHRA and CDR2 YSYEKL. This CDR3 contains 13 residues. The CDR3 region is CASSPDRDHEQYF. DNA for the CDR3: TGCGCCAGCAGCCCGGACAGGGACCACGAGCAGTACTTC.

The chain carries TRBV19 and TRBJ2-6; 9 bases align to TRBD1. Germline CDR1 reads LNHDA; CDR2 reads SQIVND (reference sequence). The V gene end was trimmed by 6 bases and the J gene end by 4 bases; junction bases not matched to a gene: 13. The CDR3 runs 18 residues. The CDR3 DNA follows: TGTGCCAGTAGGAAACCGGGACAGGGCTCATCCGGGGCCAACGTCCTGACTTTC. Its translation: CASRKPGQGSSGANVLTF.

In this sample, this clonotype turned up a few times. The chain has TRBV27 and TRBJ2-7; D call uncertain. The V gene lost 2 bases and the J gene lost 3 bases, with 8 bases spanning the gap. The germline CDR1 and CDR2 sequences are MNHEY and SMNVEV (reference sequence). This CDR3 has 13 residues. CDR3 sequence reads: CASSLRAGYEQYF. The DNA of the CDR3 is TGTGCCAGCAGTTTACGGGCCGGCTACGAGCAGTACTTC.

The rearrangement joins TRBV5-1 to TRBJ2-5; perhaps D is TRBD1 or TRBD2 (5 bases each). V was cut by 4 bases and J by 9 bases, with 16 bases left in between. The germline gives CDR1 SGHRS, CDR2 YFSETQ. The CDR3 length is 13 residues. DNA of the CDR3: TGCGCCAGCAGCCTGGGGACGGTTGGGGCCCAGTACTTC. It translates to CASSLGTVGAQYF.

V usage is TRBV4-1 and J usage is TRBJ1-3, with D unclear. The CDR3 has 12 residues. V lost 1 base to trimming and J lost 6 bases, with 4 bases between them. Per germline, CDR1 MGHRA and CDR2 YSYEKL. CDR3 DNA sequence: TGCGCCAGCAGCCAAGCCTCAAACACCATATATTTT. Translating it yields CASSQASNTIYF.

The CDR3 coding sequence is TGCGCCAGCAGCCAAGGGATGGGGGCCTCGTGGTCACCCCTCCACTTT. This encodes CASSQGMGASWSPLHF. The V and J genes are TRBV4-1 and TRBJ1-6; D is possibly TRBD1 (6 bases). Germline V CDR1 and CDR2: MGHRA, YSYEKL. There are 16 residues in the CDR3. V lost 1 base to trimming and J lost 10 bases, with 17 bases between them.

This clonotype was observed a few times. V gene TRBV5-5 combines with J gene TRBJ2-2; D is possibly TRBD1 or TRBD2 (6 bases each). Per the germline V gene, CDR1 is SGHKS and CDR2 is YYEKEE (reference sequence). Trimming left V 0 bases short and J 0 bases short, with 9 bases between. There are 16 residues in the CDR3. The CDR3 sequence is CASSLVGGSNTGELFF. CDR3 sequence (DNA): TGTGCCAGCAGCTTGGTCGGGGGCTCGAACACCGGGGAGCTGTTTTTT. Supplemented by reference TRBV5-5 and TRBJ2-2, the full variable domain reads DAGVTQSPTHLIKTRGQQVTLRCSPISGHKSVSWYQQVLGQGPQFIFQYYEKEERGRGNFPDRFSARQFPNYSSELNVNALLLGDSALYLCASSLVGGSNTGELFFGEGSRLTVL.

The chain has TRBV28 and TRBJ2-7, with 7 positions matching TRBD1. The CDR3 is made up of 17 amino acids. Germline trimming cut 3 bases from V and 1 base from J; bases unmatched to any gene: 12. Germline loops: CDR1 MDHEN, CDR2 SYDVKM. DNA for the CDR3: TGTGCCAGCAGTTTTCTTGGACAGGACGAGCTTTCCTACGAGCAGTACTTC. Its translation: CASSFLGQDELSYEQYF.

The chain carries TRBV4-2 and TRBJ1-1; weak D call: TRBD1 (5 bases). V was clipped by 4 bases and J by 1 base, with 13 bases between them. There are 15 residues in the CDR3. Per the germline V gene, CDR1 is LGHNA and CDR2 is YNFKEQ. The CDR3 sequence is CASSLGTEGNTEAFF. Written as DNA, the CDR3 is TGTGCCAGCAGCCTGGGGACGGAAGGGAACACTGAAGCTTTCTTT.

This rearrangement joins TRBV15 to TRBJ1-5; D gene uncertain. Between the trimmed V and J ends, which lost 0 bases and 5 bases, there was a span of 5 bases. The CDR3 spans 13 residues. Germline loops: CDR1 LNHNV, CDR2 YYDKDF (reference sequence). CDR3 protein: CATSRDIDQPQHF. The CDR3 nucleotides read TGTGCCACCAGCAGAGATATCGATCAGCCCCAGCATTTT.

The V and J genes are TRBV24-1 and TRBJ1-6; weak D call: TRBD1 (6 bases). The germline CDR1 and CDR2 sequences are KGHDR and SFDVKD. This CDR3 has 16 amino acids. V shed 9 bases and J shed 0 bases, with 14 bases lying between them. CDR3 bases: TGTGCCACCCCTGGGACATCGAACTCCTATAATTCACCCCTCCACTTT. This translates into CATPGTSNSYNSPLHF.

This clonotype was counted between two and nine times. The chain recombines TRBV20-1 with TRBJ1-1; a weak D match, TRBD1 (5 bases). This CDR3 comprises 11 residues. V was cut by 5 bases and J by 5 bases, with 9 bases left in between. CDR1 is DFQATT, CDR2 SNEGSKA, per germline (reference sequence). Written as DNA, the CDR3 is TGCAGTGCTCTCAGGGTGACTGAAGCTTTCTTT. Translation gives CSALRVTEAFF.

Written as DNA, the CDR3 is TGTGCCAGCAGCTCGGGGCGGCACACCGGGGAGCTGTTTTTT. The encoded protein is CASSSGRHTGELFF. This chain joins TRBV11-2 and TRBJ2-2, with D perhaps given as TRBD1 or TRBD2 (5 bases each). V was clipped by 4 bases and J by 3 bases, with 9 bases between them. Per the germline V gene, CDR1 is SGHAT and CDR2 is FQNNGV. The CDR3 runs to 14 residues.

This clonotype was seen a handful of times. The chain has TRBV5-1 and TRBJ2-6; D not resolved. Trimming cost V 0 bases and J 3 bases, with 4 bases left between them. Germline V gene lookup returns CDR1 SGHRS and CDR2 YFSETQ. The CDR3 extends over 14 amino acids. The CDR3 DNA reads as TGCGCCAGCAGCTTGGACGGTGGGGCCAACGTCCTGACTTTC. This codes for CASSLDGGANVLTF.

The CDR3 coding sequence is TGCAGTGCTAGAGATGAGGGGACTAATGAAAAACTGTTTTTT. The encoded protein is CSARDEGTNEKLFF. V is TRBV20-1 and J is TRBJ1-4, with a possible D match to TRBD1 (5 bases). From germline, CDR1 is DFQATT and CDR2 SNEGSKA (reference sequence). The CDR3 has 14 amino acids. Between the trimmed V and J ends, which lost 0 bases and 2 bases, there was a span of 7 bases.

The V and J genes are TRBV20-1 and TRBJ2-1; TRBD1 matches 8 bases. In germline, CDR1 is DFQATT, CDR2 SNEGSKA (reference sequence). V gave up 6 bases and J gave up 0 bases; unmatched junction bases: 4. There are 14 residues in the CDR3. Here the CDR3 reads CSAEDRDSYNEQFF. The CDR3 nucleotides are TGCAGTGCCGAGGACAGGGACTCCTACAATGAGCAGTTCTTC.